These 27 T cell receptor beta chains were all obtained from the same sample, sequenced in a study of control samples from healthy donors and cancer patients. Assay used: immunoSEQ multiplex PCR; TCRdb lists only in-frame clones, some missing. The table includes some 130,000 clones, less than 95% detected once. The source material was blood. The receptors stem from a man aged 18 to 29 in good health.

There are many counts of this clone. J is TRBJ1-2 and V is TRBV2; possibly TRBD1 for D (6 bases). CDR3 length equals 14 residues. Germline V gives CDR1 SNHLY, CDR2 FYNNEI. V lost 9 bases to trimming and J lost 0 bases, with 14 bases between them. CDR3 nucleotide sequence: TGTGCCAGTCGGGGGCAGTTCTCTAACTATGGCTACACCTTC. It yields the protein CASRGQFSNYGYTF. Looking up the rest from reference TRBV2 and TRBJ1-2 gives the full variable domain: EPEVTQTPSHQVTQMGQEVILRCVPISNHLYFYWYRQILGQKVEFLVSFYNNEISEKSEIFDDQFSVERPDGSNFTLKIRSTKLEDSAMYFCASRGQFSNYGYTFGSGTRLTVV.

The chain employs TRBV5-1 and TRBJ2-1; perhaps TRBD1 as D (5 bases). CDR3 length equals 15 residues. Germline-derived CDR1 and CDR2 are SGHRS and YFSETQ. V was shortened by 0 bases and J by 5 bases, with 12 bases between the two germline ends. This CDR3 reads CASSLGTARDNEQFF. CDR3 bases: TGCGCCAGCAGCTTGGGAACGGCCAGGGACAATGAGCAGTTCTTC. Supplemented by reference TRBV5-1 and TRBJ2-1, the full variable domain reads KAGVTQTPRYLIKTRGQQVTLSCSPISGHRSVSWYQQTPGQGLQFLFEYFSETQRNKGNFPGRFSGRQFSNSRSEMNVSTLELGDSALYLCASSLGTARDNEQFFGPGTRLTVL.

The V gene is TRBV7-9, the J gene TRBJ2-3; a possible D gene is TRBD2 (6 bases). Trimming stripped 1 base from V and 0 bases from J, with 11 bases between. There are 16 residues in the CDR3. CDR1 SEHNR and CDR2 FQNEAQ come from the germline V gene (reference sequence). DNA of the CDR3: TGTGCCAGCAGCTTAGGTATTAGCGGAAGCACAGATACGCAGTATTTT. Residues: CASSLGISGSTDTQYF.

J is TRBJ1-5 and V is TRBV5-6; a possible D gene is TRBD1 (5 bases). Trimming removed 0 bases at V and 6 bases at J, with 13 bases between. The germline CDR1 and CDR2 sequences are SGHDT and YYEEEE. CDR3 length: 15 residues. The DNA of the CDR3 is TGTGCCAGCAGCTTGGGTGTGACAGTGGGTCAGCCCCAGCATTTT. Amino acids: CASSLGVTVGQPQHF.

CDR3 coding DNA: TGTGCCAGCAGCCTTGACAGCCGATACTATGGCTACACCTTC. It translates to CASSLDSRYYGYTF. The chain joins TRBV7-9 to TRBJ1-2, with D perhaps matching TRBD1 (5 bases). The V and J ends lost 5 bases and 3 bases respectively, with 13 bases between them. Germline CDR1 reads SEHNR; CDR2 reads FQNEAQ (reference sequence). The CDR3 runs 14 residues.

J is TRBJ2-2 and V is TRBV10-2; tentatively, D is TRBD2 (6 bases). V shed 6 bases and J shed 4 bases, with 12 bases lying between them. Germline lookup yields CDR1 WSHSY and CDR2 SAAADI. The CDR3 is 14 residues long. The CDR3 region is CASRGGRVTGELFF. The CDR3 nucleotides are TGCGCCAGCAGGGGGGGTAGGGTCACCGGGGAGCTGTTTTTT.

The V gene is TRBV7-9, the J gene TRBJ2-7, with 7 bases lining up with TRBD2. V lost 6 bases and J lost 6; bases outside the gene matches: 14. Germline V gene lookup returns CDR1 SEHNR and CDR2 FQNEAQ (reference sequence). The length of the CDR3 is 15 residues. The CDR3 coding sequence is TGTGCCAGCAGTCACGCTTGGACTAGAAAAGGCGAGCAGTACTTC. Its translation: CASSHAWTRKGEQYF.

The chain uses TRBV5-1 and TRBJ2-7, with D perhaps matching TRBD2 (6 bases). V lost 4 bases and J lost 3, with 20 bases in between. Germline values: CDR1 SGHRS, CDR2 YFSETQ. The CDR3 spans 16 residues. CDR3: CASSLLRGRRGYEQYF. The CDR3 coding sequence is TGCGCCAGCAGCCTCCTTCGGGGGAGAAGAGGCTACGAGCAGTACTTC.

This clone was seen a single time. The rearrangement links TRBV10-3 to TRBJ2-3, with 14 bases identical to TRBD2. J lost 0 bases, V lost 9 bases, and 2 bases had no gene match. CDR1 and CDR2 from the germline V gene are ENHRY and SYGVKD. The CDR3 extends over 15 amino acids. The CDR3 nucleotides read TGTGCCATTGGGACTAGCGGGGGAAGCACAGATACGCAGTATTTT. Protein sequence: CAIGTSGGSTDTQYF.

The rearrangement links TRBV19 to TRBJ1-4; maybe TRBD1 (5 bases). Germline V lookup: CDR1 LNHDA, CDR2 SQIVND (reference sequence). Trimming took 7 bases from V and 0 from J, leaving 9 bases between them. The CDR3 spans 14 residues. The DNA for the CDR3 is TGTGCCAGTACAGGGACCGCAACTAATGAAAAACTGTTTTTT. It translates to CASTGTATNEKLFF.

This sequence joins TRBV6-2 or TRBV6-3 and TRBJ2-3; no definite D call. V gave up 5 bases and J gave up 5 bases, with 8 bases separating them. The CDR3 extends over 12 amino acids. Germline V CDR1 and CDR2: MNHEY, SVGEGT. Written as DNA, the CDR3 is TGTGCCAGCAGTGAGAAGGGAGATACGCAGTATTTT. It codes for CASSEKGDTQYF.

The genes are TRBV2 and TRBJ1-1; D uncertain. This CDR3 comprises 13 residues. Germline V CDR1 and CDR2: SNHLY, FYNNEI. As DNA, the CDR3 is TGTGCTTCAGTGCCCCCCTGGGACACTGAAGCTTTCTTT. Amino acid sequence: CASVPPWDTEAFF.

This chain uses TRBV25-1 with TRBJ2-2; maybe TRBD2 (5 bases). Germline loops: CDR1 MGHDK, CDR2 SYGVNS. The CDR3 length is 15 residues. The V and J ends lost 7 bases and 5 bases respectively, with 17 bases between them. CDR3 nucleotides: TGTGCCAGCACCCACCCCGGATCGGGGACCGGGGAGCTGTTTTTT. Translated: CASTHPGSGTGELFF. The full variable domain, with the rest looked up from reference TRBV25-1 and TRBJ2-2, is EADIYQTPRYLVIGTGKKITLECSQTMGHDKMYWYQQDPGMELHLIHYSYGVNSTEKGDLSSESTVSRIRTEHFPLTLESARPSHTSQYLCASTHPGSGTGELFFGEGSRLTVL.

This clone was recorded only once. The rearrangement uses TRBV9 and TRBJ1-4; TRBD1 agrees at 10 bases. This CDR3 spans 15 amino acids. Germline V CDR1 and CDR2: SGDLS, YYNGEE. With V trimmed by 4 bases and J by 6 bases, 6 bases remained unmatched. Here the CDR3 DNA reads TGTGCCAGCAGCAGCAGACAGGGGGCTGATGAAAAACTGTTTTTT. Translated: CASSSRQGADEKLFF.

V is TRBV27 and J is TRBJ1-6, with D unclear. The CDR3 is 13 residues long. The ends were cut back, 3 bases at V and 10 bases at J, with 10 bases in the middle. CDR1 is MNHEY and CDR2 is SMNVEV in the germline V gene (reference sequence). CDR3 residues: CASSFRRNSPLHF. DNA of the CDR3: TGTGCCAGCAGTTTCCGTCGGAACTCACCCCTCCACTTT.

This CDR3 reads CASSFPGTDTEAFF. CDR3 bases: TGTGCCAGCAGCTTTCCGGGGACGGACACTGAAGCTTTCTTT. The chain combines TRBV5-5 with TRBJ1-1; a weak D match, TRBD1 (5 bases). The CDR3 totals 14 residues. The V gene lost 2 bases and the J gene lost 3 bases, with 11 bases spanning the gap. Germline V gene sequence: CDR1 SGHKS, CDR2 YYEKEE (reference sequence).

A single count supports this clone. J is TRBJ1-3 and V is TRBV15; a weak D match, TRBD1 (6 bases). Germline V gene lookup returns CDR1 LNHNV and CDR2 YYDKDF (reference sequence). The CDR3 loop spans 17 amino acids. Trimming shortened V by 0 bases and J by 0 bases, and 12 bases separated the two germline ends. This chain's CDR3 is CATSREGGRRSGNTIYF. CDR3 in DNA: TGTGCCACCAGCAGAGAGGGGGGCAGGCGCTCTGGAAACACCATATATTTT. The full variable domain, with the rest looked up from reference TRBV15 and TRBJ1-3, is DAMVIQNPRYQVTQFGKPVTLSCSQTLNHNVMYWYQQKSSQAPKLLFHYYDKDFNNEADTPDNFQSRRPNTSFCFLDIRSPGLGDTAMYLCATSREGGRRSGNTIYFGEGSWLTVV.

V usage is TRBV4-1 and J usage is TRBJ2-5; 8 bases are a match to TRBD2. The V segment lost 0 bases and the J segment 5 bases; nucleotides outside the gene matches: 8. Germline CDR1 reads MGHRA; CDR2 reads YSYEKL. The CDR3 spans 16 residues. The DNA of the CDR3 is TGCGCCAGCAGCCAAGAATGGCGGGGGGCTGAGGAGACCCAGTACTTC. Translating gives CASSQEWRGAEETQYF.

This sequence joins TRBV2 and TRBJ1-1; the D gene is possibly TRBD1 (5 bases). With 0 bases removed from V and 7 bases from J, the gap between germline ends came to 9 bases. CDR1 is SNHLY, CDR2 FYNNEI, per germline. This CDR3 is 13 amino acids long. The chain's CDR3 is CASSEARDLEAFF. CDR3 DNA sequence: TGTGCCAGCAGTGAAGCGAGGGACCTTGAAGCTTTCTTT.

The V gene is TRBV30, the J gene TRBJ2-3; 7 nucleotides line up with TRBD2. There are 15 residues in the CDR3. J gave up 1 base and V 0 bases, and 4 bases lay outside the gene matches. CDR1 and CDR2 from the germline V gene are GTSNPN and SVGIG (reference sequence). CDR3 sequence reads: CAWSVFSGRTDTQYF. CDR3 bases: TGTGCCTGGAGTGTATTTAGCGGGCGCACAGATACGCAGTATTTT.

The chain combines TRBV7-8 with TRBJ1-4; TRBD1 matches 9 bases. CDR3 length equals 15 residues. Trimming cost V 6 bases and J 0 bases; bases outside gene matches: 2. CDR1 is SGHVS and CDR2 is FQNEAQ in the germline V gene. This CDR3 is CASRGQGSTNEKLFF. In nucleotides, the CDR3 is TGTGCCAGCAGGGGACAGGGCTCAACTAATGAAAAACTGTTTTTT.

The rearrangement links TRBV14 to TRBJ1-6; D gene unclear. V was pared by 2 bases and J by 14 bases, with 16 bases between. Per the germline V gene, CDR1 is SGHDN and CDR2 is FVKESK. The CDR3 runs 14 residues. The CDR3 reads CASSQSNRRWTLHF. DNA for the CDR3: TGTGCCAGCAGCCAATCCAATAGGCGTTGGACCCTCCACTTT.

The chain's CDR3 is CASSLGPGQGNEKLFF. The CDR3 nucleotides are TGCGCCAGCAGCTTGGGACCGGGACAGGGGAATGAAAAACTGTTTTTT. The chain joins TRBV5-1 to TRBJ1-4, with 10 bases matching TRBD1. Germline-derived CDR1 and CDR2 are SGHRS and YFSETQ. This CDR3 comprises 16 residues. V trimming: 0 bases; J trimming: 5 bases; junction bases outside the gene matches: 4.

The rearrangement links TRBV5-4 to TRBJ1-1; D call uncertain. This CDR3 comprises 13 residues. Trimming stripped 0 bases from V and 2 bases from J, with 5 bases between. The germline CDR1 and CDR2 sequences are SGHNT and YYREEE (reference sequence). The CDR3 nucleotides are TGTGCCAGCAGCTTGGACACCAACACTGAAGCTTTCTTT. Amino acids: CASSLDTNTEAFF.

The J gene is TRBJ1-5, the V gene TRBV2; 8 bases map to TRBD1. V shed 6 bases and J 2 bases; nucleotides not matched to a gene: 6. The CDR3 has 15 residues. CDR1 and CDR2 from the germline V gene are SNHLY and FYNNEI. In DNA, the CDR3 is TGTGCCAGCAGCCAGGGGGCCAGGCGCAATCAGCCCCAGCATTTT. Protein sequence: CASSQGARRNQPQHF.

V and J are TRBV2 and TRBJ1-5, with D maybe TRBD1 (5 bases). In germline, CDR1 is SNHLY, CDR2 FYNNEI. This CDR3 region has 11 residues. Trimming stripped 9 bases from V and 5 bases from J, with 8 bases between. In DNA, the CDR3 is TGTGCCAGTGGGGGGGATCAGCCCCAGCATTTT. Translation gives CASGGDQPQHF. Variable domain in full (rest from reference TRBV2 and TRBJ1-5): EPEVTQTPSHQVTQMGQEVILRCVPISNHLYFYWYRQILGQKVEFLVSFYNNEISEKSEIFDDQFSVERPDGSNFTLKIRSTKLEDSAMYFCASGGDQPQHFGDGTRLSIL.

This rearrangement joins TRBV11-3 to TRBJ2-6; maybe TRBD1 (5 bases). This CDR3 comprises 16 residues. V shed 0 bases and J shed 2 bases, with 8 bases lying between them. Germline CDR1 is SGHNT and CDR2 is YENEEA. Written as DNA, the CDR3 is TGTGCCAGCAGCTTAGAAGGGGTCGCTGGGGCCAACGTCCTGACTTTC. It translates to CASSLEGVAGANVLTF. The complete variable domain, with remaining parts taken from reference TRBV11-3 and TRBJ2-6, reads EAGVVQSPRYKIIEKKQPVAFWCNPISGHNTLYWYLQNLGQGPELLIRYENEEAVDDSQLPKDRFSAERLKGVDSTLKIQPAELGDSAVYLCASSLEGVAGANVLTFGAGSRLTVL.